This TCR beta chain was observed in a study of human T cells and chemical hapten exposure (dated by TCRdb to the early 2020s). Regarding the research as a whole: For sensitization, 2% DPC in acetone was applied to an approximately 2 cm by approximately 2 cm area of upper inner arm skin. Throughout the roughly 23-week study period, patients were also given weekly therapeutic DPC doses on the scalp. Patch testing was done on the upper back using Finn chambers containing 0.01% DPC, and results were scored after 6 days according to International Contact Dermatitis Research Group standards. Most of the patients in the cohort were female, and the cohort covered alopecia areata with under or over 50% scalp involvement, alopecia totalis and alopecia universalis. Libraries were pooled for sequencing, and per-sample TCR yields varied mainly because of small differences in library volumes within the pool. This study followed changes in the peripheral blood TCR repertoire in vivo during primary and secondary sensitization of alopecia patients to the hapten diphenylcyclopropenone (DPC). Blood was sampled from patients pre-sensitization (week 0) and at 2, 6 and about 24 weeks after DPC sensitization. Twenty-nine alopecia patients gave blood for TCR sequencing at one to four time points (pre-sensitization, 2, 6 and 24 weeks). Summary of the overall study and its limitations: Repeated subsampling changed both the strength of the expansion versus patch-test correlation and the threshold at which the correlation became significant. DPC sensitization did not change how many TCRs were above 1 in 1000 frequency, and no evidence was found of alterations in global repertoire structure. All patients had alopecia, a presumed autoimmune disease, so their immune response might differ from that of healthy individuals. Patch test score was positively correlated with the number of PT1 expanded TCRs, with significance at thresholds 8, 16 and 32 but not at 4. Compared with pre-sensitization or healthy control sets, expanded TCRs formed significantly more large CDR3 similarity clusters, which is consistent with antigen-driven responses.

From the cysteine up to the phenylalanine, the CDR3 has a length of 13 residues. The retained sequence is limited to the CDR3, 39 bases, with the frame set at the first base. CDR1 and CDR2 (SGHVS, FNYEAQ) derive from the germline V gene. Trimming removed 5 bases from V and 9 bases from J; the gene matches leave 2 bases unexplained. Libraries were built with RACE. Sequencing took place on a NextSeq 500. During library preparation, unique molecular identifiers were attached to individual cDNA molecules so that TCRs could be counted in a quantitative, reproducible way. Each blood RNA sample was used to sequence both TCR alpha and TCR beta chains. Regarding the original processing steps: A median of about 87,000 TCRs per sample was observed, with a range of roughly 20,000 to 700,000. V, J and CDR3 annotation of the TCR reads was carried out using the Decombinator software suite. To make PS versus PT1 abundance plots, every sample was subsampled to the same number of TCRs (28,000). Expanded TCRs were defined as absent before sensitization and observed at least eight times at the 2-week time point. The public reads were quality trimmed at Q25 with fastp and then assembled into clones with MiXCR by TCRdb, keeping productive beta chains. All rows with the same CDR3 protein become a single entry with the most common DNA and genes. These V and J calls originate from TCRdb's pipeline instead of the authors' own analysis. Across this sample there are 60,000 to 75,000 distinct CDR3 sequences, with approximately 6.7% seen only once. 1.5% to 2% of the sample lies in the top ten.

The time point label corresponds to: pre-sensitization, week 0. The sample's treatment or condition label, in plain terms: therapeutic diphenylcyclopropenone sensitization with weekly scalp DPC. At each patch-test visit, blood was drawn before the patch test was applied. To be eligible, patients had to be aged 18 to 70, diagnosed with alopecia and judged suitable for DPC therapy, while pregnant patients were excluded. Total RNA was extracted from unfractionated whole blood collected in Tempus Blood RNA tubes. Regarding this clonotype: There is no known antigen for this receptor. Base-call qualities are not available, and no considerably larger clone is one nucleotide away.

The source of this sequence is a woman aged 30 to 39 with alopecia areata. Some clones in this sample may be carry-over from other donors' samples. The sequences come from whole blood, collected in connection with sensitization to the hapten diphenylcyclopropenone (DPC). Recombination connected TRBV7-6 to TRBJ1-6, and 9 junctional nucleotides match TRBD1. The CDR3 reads CASSRDRVSPLHF. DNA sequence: TGTGCCAGCAGCAGGGACAGGGTTTCACCCCTCCACTTT. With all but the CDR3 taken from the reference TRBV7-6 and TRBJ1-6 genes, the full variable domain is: GAGVSQSPRYKVTKRGQDVALRCDPISGHVSLYWYRQALGQGPEFLTYFNYEAQQDKSGLPNDRFSAERPEGSISTLTIQRTEQRDSAMYRCASSRDRVSPLHFGNGTRLTVT.